This T cell receptor (beta chain) was recovered during a study of blood T cell repertoires in COVID-19. V was clipped by 5 bases and J by 8 bases, with 12 bases between them. The CDR3 has 12 residues. Everyone who took part was about 18 to 90 years old, and they came from fewer than 25 US areas. Which cohort a participant joined came from the clinical history participants gave. Original analysis: The authors estimated nucleated cell counts from reference gene primer amplification. Profiled with immunoSEQ multiplex PCR; TCRdb holds only in-frame clones, not every one. V and J calls and clone size are given by that table; D and trimming were obtained from the DNA. The table has 350,000 or so clones, approximately 91% seen once.

The source material was PBMCs or T cells enriched from blood (not recorded which). This receptor was identified in a woman aged 30 to 39 who had been exposed to COVID-19. V usage is TRBV12-3 or TRBV12-4 and J usage is TRBJ1-2; D not resolved. The CDR3 region is CASSPGPQGYTF. Here the CDR3 DNA reads TGTGCCAGCAGTCCTGGCCCCCAGGGCTACACCTTC.